The entry below gives a single T cell receptor (beta chain) sequence along with its context. The data originate from a study of OX40 agonist ivuxolimab in advanced cancers. V was pared by 3 bases and J by 5 bases, with 13 bases between. CDR3 length: 14 residues. In germline, CDR1 is LNHDA, CDR2 SQIVND (reference sequence). The data were produced by immunoSEQ multiplex PCR, yet TCRdb's version contains in-frame clones alone and is incomplete. There are 90,000 to 95,000 clones in the sample; around 87% occur only once, and about 4.7% lies in the top ten. This chain links TRBV19 with TRBJ1-2; D gene uncertain. The origin of this receptor is an adult with an advanced solid tumor such as melanoma, head and neck, liver or kidney cancer. The sequencing here drew on CD4+ or CD8+ T cells sorted from blood, taken in a trial of the OX40 agonist ivuxolimab. CDR3 region: CASSIGREPYGYTF. In DNA form, the CDR3 reads TGTGCCAGTAGTATCGGGAGGGAACCGTATGGCTACACCTTC.